These 24 T cell receptor beta chains share one sample of origin, sequenced in a study of T cells in Graves' hyperthyroidism and ophthalmopathy. The investigators amplified TCR beta CDR3 regions from RNA transcripts. First-round RT-PCR of the TCR CDR3 relied on the HTBI primer set. MiXCR, run by TCRdb on the multiplex PCR reads, gives a single entry per CDR3 protein. The sample has around 350,000 distinct CDR3 sequences; about 25% are singletons. The sample consisted of blood. These receptors were obtained from a middle-aged man with Graves' hyperthyroidism.

This clonotype was counted many times. The V and J genes are TRBV7-9 and TRBJ2-1; 13 bases fit TRBD2. The V gene's germline CDR1 is SEHNR and CDR2 FQNEAQ (reference sequence). J lost 5 bases, V lost 8 bases, and 9 bases had no gene match. This CDR3 spans 16 amino acids. Written as DNA, the CDR3 is TGTGCCAGCTCACAAGGGACTAGCGGGATTAACAATGAGCAGTTCTTC. This translates into CASSQGTSGINNEQFF.

The gene calls are TRBV7-9 and TRBJ1-1; the D is unclear. The CDR3 consists of 12 residues. Trimming removed 1 base at V and 6 bases at J, with 6 bases between. The germline V gene has CDR1 SEHNR and CDR2 FQNEAQ (reference sequence). In DNA form, the CDR3 reads TGTGCCAGCAGCTTAGGGCTTTCTGAAGCTTTCTTT. Its translation: CASSLGLSEAFF.

This clonotype was seen more than once but under ten times. V and J are TRBV14 and TRBJ1-4; 9 bases agree with TRBD1. V trimming: 4 bases; J trimming: 7 bases; junction bases outside the gene matches: 4. In germline, CDR1 is SGHDN, CDR2 FVKESK. The CDR3 totals 14 residues. The CDR3 DNA sequence: TGTGCCAGCAGCCCGGGACAGGGTGGTGAAAAACTGTTTTTT. This sequence encodes CASSPGQGGEKLFF.

This clonotype was seen at least ten times. V usage is TRBV30 and J usage is TRBJ2-1, with D perhaps TRBD2 (6 bases). Per the germline V gene, CDR1 is GTSNPN and CDR2 is SVGIG (reference sequence). The CDR3 has 15 amino acids. V lost 0 bases and J lost 9, with 18 bases in between. CDR3 amino acids: CAWSVGGGGLGEQFF. The CDR3 nucleotides are TGTGCCTGGAGTGTCGGGGGAGGAGGTCTCGGTGAGCAGTTCTTC. Combining the CDR3 with reference TRBV30 and TRBJ2-1 gives the whole variable domain SQTIHQWPATLVQPVGSPLSLECTVEGTSNPNLYWYRQAAGRGLQLLFYSVGIGQISSEVPQNLSASRPQDRQFILSSKKLLLSDSGFYLCAWSVGGGGLGEQFFGPGTRLTVL.

The chain employs TRBV5-1 and TRBJ2-1; unclear D gene. V shed 0 bases and J shed 11 bases, with 15 bases lying between them. Germline values: CDR1 SGHRS, CDR2 YFSETQ. The CDR3 contains 14 residues. The CDR3 nucleotides read TGCGCCAGCAGCTTGGGTGCGATCAGCCCCAAGCAGTTCTTC. Amino acid sequence: CASSLGAISPKQFF.

The chain uses TRBV29-1 and TRBJ1-1; no clear D. This CDR3 contains 11 residues. Trimming took 5 bases from V and 8 from J, leaving 12 bases between them. Germline CDR1 is SQVTM and CDR2 is ANQGSEA. CDR3 amino acids: CSVYDGGEAFF. DNA of the CDR3: TGCAGCGTTTATGACGGTGGAGAAGCTTTCTTT. Complete variable domain (other parts from reference TRBV29-1 and TRBJ1-1): SAVISQKPSRDICQRGTSLTIQCQVDSQVTMMFWYRQQPGQSLTLIATANQGSEATYESGFVIDKFPISRPNLTFSTLTVSNMSPEDSSIYLCSVYDGGEAFFGQGTRLTVV.

This clonotype was seen a handful of times. The chain links TRBV7-3 to TRBJ2-3; TRBD2 agrees at 13 bases. V lost 5 bases to trimming and J lost 5 bases; unmatched junction nucleotides: 4. The CDR3 is made up of 15 amino acids. Germline V gene lookup returns CDR1 SGHTA and CDR2 FQGTGA. CDR3 coding DNA: TGTGCCAGCAGCCCGACTAGCGGGAGGAAAGATACGCAGTATTTT. This codes for CASSPTSGRKDTQYF.

This chain links TRBV7-3 with TRBJ2-7, with D perhaps TRBD1 (5 bases). The CDR3 spans 12 residues. Germline V lookup: CDR1 SGHTA, CDR2 FQGTGA. V dropped 3 bases and J dropped 7 bases, with 10 bases sitting between them. The CDR3 sequence: CASSLGQREQYF. The CDR3 DNA follows: TGTGCCAGCAGCTTGGGGCAGAGAGAGCAGTACTTC.

The chain has TRBV5-1 and TRBJ2-1, with a tentative D call TRBD2 (5 bases). Germline V lookup: CDR1 SGHRS, CDR2 YFSETQ. This CDR3 has 15 residues. V lost 5 bases and J 4 bases, leaving 16 bases between the germline ends. The CDR3 sequence is CASSFSSATYNEQFF. CDR3 in DNA: TGCGCCAGCAGTTTCAGTAGCGCGACTTACAATGAGCAGTTCTTC.

The chain couples TRBV12-3 or TRBV12-4 to TRBJ2-1, with 13 nucleotides matching TRBD2. The CDR3 consists of 17 residues. Unmatched junction bases numbered 5, after V lost 5 bases and J lost 1 base. CDR3 bases: TGTGCCAGCAGTAGACTAGCGGGAGGAGGGTCCTACAATGAGCAGTTCTTC. It yields the protein CASSRLAGGGSYNEQFF.

The chain links TRBV2 to TRBJ2-7, with TRBD2 identical over 9 bases. After removal of 3 bases from V and 1 base from J, the junction contained 10 bases not matched to a gene. There are 17 residues in the CDR3. CDR1 is SNHLY and CDR2 is FYNNEI in the germline V gene. CDR3 nucleotides: TGTGCCAGCAGTGAGGGTAGCGGGAGTCTTTGGTCCTACGAGCAGTACTTC. It translates to CASSEGSGSLWSYEQYF. Variable domain in full (rest from reference TRBV2 and TRBJ2-7): EPEVTQTPSHQVTQMGQEVILRCVPISNHLYFYWYRQILGQKVEFLVSFYNNEISEKSEIFDDQFSVERPDGSNFTLKIRSTKLEDSAMYFCASSEGSGSLWSYEQYFGPGTRLTVT.

The CDR3 reads CASSIDGSYNEQFF. The CDR3 coding sequence is TGTGCCAGTAGTATAGATGGCTCCTACAATGAGCAGTTCTTC. This chain links TRBV19 with TRBJ2-1; D ambiguous. Trimming pared 0 bases from V and 0 bases from J, leaving 3 bases between. CDR1 and CDR2 from the germline V gene are LNHDA and SQIVND (reference sequence). The CDR3 has 14 residues.

V is TRBV29-1 and J is TRBJ2-5; D possibly corresponds to TRBD1 (6 bases). The CDR3 spans 12 residues. V dropped 7 bases and J dropped 5 bases, with 14 bases sitting between them. Germline assignment: CDR1 SQVTM and CDR2 ANQGSEA. Here the CDR3 reads CSGRTASETQYF. CDR3 coding DNA: TGCAGCGGACGGACAGCGAGTGAGACCCAGTACTTC.

In regard to this clonotype: This CDR3 fails to terminate in the conserved phenylalanine or tryptophan, so it likely reflects a read error. The gene calls are TRBV28 and TRBJ2-7, with D hard to call. Trimming removed 6 bases from V and 3 bases from J, with 30 bases in between. There are 19 residues in the CDR3. Germline-derived CDR1 and CDR2 are MDHEN and SYDVKM. Here the CDR3 DNA reads TGTGCCAGCAGCCACACAAATGTCGGTAGCCCATCGAGTTTCTACGAGCAGTACTTG. It codes for CASSHTNVGSPSSFYEQYL.

This clonotype has only a few counts. This sequence joins TRBV9 and TRBJ2-2; D gene uncertain. The V gene's germline CDR1 is SGDLS and CDR2 YYNGEE. CDR3 length: 12 amino acids. Between the trimmed V and J ends, which lost 0 bases and 4 bases, there was a span of 1 base. The CDR3 nucleotides read TGTGCCAGCAGCGTAGTCACCGGGGAGCTGTTTTTT. This gives the protein CASSVVTGELFF.

This clonotype was observed at least ten times. V and J are TRBV3-1 and TRBJ1-5; D not resolved. CDR1 LGHDT and CDR2 YNNKEL come from the germline V gene (reference sequence). The V and J ends lost 1 base and 4 bases respectively, with 8 bases between them. CDR3 length: 14 amino acids. Written as DNA, the CDR3 is TGTGCCAGCAGCCAAGCGTCCTTAAATCAGCCCCAGCATTTT. It specifies CASSQASLNQPQHF.

This rearrangement joins TRBV6-2 or TRBV6-3 to TRBJ2-7; D gene unclear. V was clipped by 6 bases and J by 1 base, with 16 bases between them. The CDR3 extends over 15 amino acids. Per the germline V gene, CDR1 is MNHEY and CDR2 is SVGEGT. CDR3 sequence (DNA): TGTGCCAGCAGGAGCTCAGCCTATGCGTCCTACGAGCAGTACTTC. Amino acid sequence: CASRSSAYASYEQYF.

V usage is TRBV27 and J usage is TRBJ2-7; 10 bases map to TRBD2. V gave up 3 bases and J gave up 8 bases; unmatched junction bases: 7. This CDR3 region has 14 residues. Germline V gene data show CDR1 as MNHEY and CDR2 as SMNVEV (reference sequence). In DNA, the CDR3 is TGTGCCAGCAGTTTCGGACTAGCGGAAGCAAAGCAGTACTTC. Protein product: CASSFGLAEAKQYF.

For the CDR3, the DNA is TGCGCCAGCAGCCAAGATGGCGCGGGCACCTACGAGCAGTACTTC. Translating it yields CASSQDGAGTYEQYF. V gene TRBV4-1 combines with J gene TRBJ2-7; D might be TRBD2 (5 bases). CDR1 and CDR2 from the germline V gene are MGHRA and YSYEKL. The CDR3 has 15 residues. The V end lost 0 bases, the J end lost 2 bases, and 11 bases lay between the germline ends.

This clonotype was detected a few times. One end of the junction does not line up with germline, which may come from a read error. This CDR3 reads CASSLELEPRMQYF. CDR3 nucleotide sequence: TGTGCCAGCAGCTTGGAACTAGAACCCAGGATGCAGTATTTT. The chain links TRBV5-1 to TRBJ2-3; TRBD2 might be the D (5 bases). CDR1 and CDR2 from the germline V gene are SGHRS and YFSETQ. This CDR3 spans 14 amino acids.

This clonotype has only a few counts. This chain connects TRBV20-1 to TRBJ1-1; D may be TRBD1 (5 bases). CDR1 DFQATT and CDR2 SNEGSKA come from the germline V gene (reference sequence). V lost 4 bases, J lost 2 bases, and 14 bases lay in between. The CDR3 consists of 14 residues. The CDR3 DNA reads as TGCAGTGCTACCAAAAGAGGGGCAAACACTGAAGCTTTCTTT. Protein sequence: CSATKRGANTEAFF.

The sample holds many counts of this clonotype. The chain recombines TRBV28 with TRBJ2-3, with 14 bases identical to TRBD2. After removal of 3 bases from V and 7 bases from J, the junction contained 3 bases not matched to a gene. Germline-derived CDR1 and CDR2 are MDHEN and SYDVKM. The CDR3 spans 15 residues. Written as DNA, the CDR3 is TGTGCCAGCAGTTTGGGGACTAGCGGGAGTTATACGCAGTATTTT. This translates into CASSLGTSGSYTQYF. The full variable domain, rest sourced from reference TRBV28 and TRBJ2-3, is DVKVTQSSRYLVKRTGEKVFLECVQDMDHENMFWYRQDPGLGLRLIYFSYDVKMKEKGDIPEGYSVSREKKERFSLILESASTNQTSMYLCASSLGTSGSYTQYFGPGTRLTVL.

V usage is TRBV12-3 or TRBV12-4 and J usage is TRBJ2-2; 8 bases line up with TRBD2. This CDR3 spans 16 amino acids. The J segment lost 7 bases and the V segment lost 4 bases, leaving 11 bases of the junction unmatched. DNA for the CDR3: TGTGCCAGCAGTTCCCCTTCAGCGGGAGTAGGCGGGGAGCTGTTTTTT. Translating it yields CASSSPSAGVGGELFF.

This clonotype occurred a few times. The rearrangement joins TRBV3-1 to TRBJ1-5, with TRBD1 matching over 7 bases. J was trimmed by 1 base and V by 4 bases; bases with no gene match: 4. CDR1 and CDR2 from the germline V gene are LGHDT and YNNKEL (reference sequence). The CDR3 consists of 15 residues. CDR3 sequence: CASSRDSRSNQPQHF. In DNA, the CDR3 is TGTGCCAGCAGCCGGGACAGCAGAAGCAATCAGCCCCAGCATTTT.